What follows are 8 T cell receptor beta chains derived from one specimen sequenced in a study of blood T cell repertoires in COVID-19. Using immunoSEQ multiplex PCR, the repertoire was profiled, and TCRdb retains in-frame clones only, with some absent. The repertoire includes about 300,000 clones, around nine tenths of them detected once, and about 1.2% sits in the top ten. The sample taken for sequencing was peripheral blood. These receptors all come from a man aged 65-85 years with acute or convalescent COVID-19.

The chain carries TRBV5-1 and TRBJ1-4; TRBD1 might be the D (5 bases). The CDR3 is made up of 13 amino acids. V gave up 5 bases and J gave up 2 bases, with 7 bases separating them. Looked up from germline, CDR1 is SGHRS and CDR2 is YFSETQ. The CDR3 spells CASRRGTNEKLFF. CDR3 in DNA: TGCGCCAGCAGAAGGGGCACTAATGAAAAACTGTTTTTT.

This rearrangement joins TRBV4-1 to TRBJ2-7, with D possibly TRBD2 on 6 matching bases. V lost 4 bases to trimming and J lost 5 bases, with 18 bases between them. CDR1 is MGHRA and CDR2 is YSYEKL in the germline V gene. CDR3 length equals 15 residues. The CDR3 region has the DNA TGCGCCAGCAGCCCAGGGACTGGTTCGAGGGACGAGCAGTACTTC. The encoded protein is CASSPGTGSRDEQYF.

The rearrangement links TRBV3-1 (or the pseudogene TRBV3-2) to TRBJ2-7, with D perhaps matching TRBD2 (5 bases). CDR1 is LGHDT, CDR2 YNNKEL, per germline (reference sequence). This CDR3 comprises 16 residues. With 1 base removed from V and 9 bases from J, the gap between germline ends came to 22 bases. CDR3 DNA sequence: TGTGCCAGCAGCCAAGCCTCCACGACTATGGGAATACGGCAGTACTTC. This gives the protein CASSQASTTMGIRQYF.

The chain recombines TRBV30 with TRBJ1-5; D remains ambiguous. Germline CDR1 GTSNPN, CDR2 SVGIG (reference sequence). The CDR3 has 15 amino acids. V was shortened by 0 bases and J by 4 bases, with 13 bases between the two germline ends. In DNA form, the CDR3 reads TGTGCCTGGAGTGTTGGACTTTCCCCTAATCAGCCCCAGCATTTT. This encodes CAWSVGLSPNQPQHF.

This clone was recorded once. This rearrangement joins TRBV7-8 to TRBJ2-7, with a weak D call TRBD1 (5 bases). The CDR3 is 13 amino acids. Per germline, CDR1 SGHVS and CDR2 FQNEAQ. The V and J ends lost 1 base and 7 bases respectively, with 11 bases between them. In DNA, the CDR3 is TGTGCCAGCAGCTTAGTACAGGTTGGGGAGCAGTACTTC. This codes for CASSLVQVGEQYF.

V gene TRBV7-2 combines with J gene TRBJ2-1, with D unresolved. The CDR3 is 14 residues long. V was pared by 1 base and J by 3 bases, with 7 bases between. Germline V lookup: CDR1 SGHTA, CDR2 FQGNSA. The CDR3 DNA is TGTGCCAGCAGCTTAGAACAGTTCTACAATGAGCAGTTCTTC. It translates to CASSLEQFYNEQFF.

CDR3 region: CASSEGQAIGELFF. CDR3 nucleotides: TGTGCCAGCAGTGAAGGGCAGGCCATCGGGGAGCTGTTTTTT. The gene calls are TRBV2 and TRBJ2-2, with D uncertain. Trimming removed 1 base at V and 7 bases at J, with 10 bases between. The germline gives CDR1 SNHLY, CDR2 FYNNEI. The CDR3 loop spans 14 amino acids.

This sequence joins TRBV6-5 and TRBJ2-7; possible D gene TRBD1, 6 bases. The V and J ends lost 0 bases and 2 bases respectively, with 14 bases between them. CDR3 length equals 16 residues. Germline lookup yields CDR1 MNHEY and CDR2 SVGAGI. CDR3 DNA sequence: TGTGCCAGCAGTTACTCCACAGGGCCCACCACCTACGAGCAGTACTTC. This translates into CASSYSTGPTTYEQYF.